This T cell receptor beta chain was recorded in a study of cytomegalovirus exposure and HLA in healthy donors. Study-level background: The Caucasian-associated ancestry cluster held about 80% of a few hundred genotyped donors.

Study results and caveats: The classifier reportedly diagnosed cytomegalovirus status with high specificity and sensitivity. Relative to equally common others, HLA-associated TCR beta chains showed greater clonal expansion in a later analysis.

A note on this clone: Its antigen is unknown.

V was shortened by 1 base and J by 2 bases, with 6 bases between the two germline ends. Germline CDR1 and CDR2: SGHTA and FQGNSA. This CDR3 has 14 residues. It was with 60 Vbeta and 13 Jbeta primers that the PCR ran. Sequencing used immunoSEQ multiplex PCR; TCRdb keeps in-frame clones, though not all of them. The sample shows a few hundred thousand clones, around 81% of them seen only once. This chain joins TRBV7-2 and TRBJ1-5; D unclear. Sequenced: PBMCs. This clonotype was sampled from a woman aged 55-69 years in good health and CMV-seropositive. CDR3 protein: CASSLVPGNQPQHF. DNA for the CDR3: TGTGCCAGCAGCTTAGTGCCGGGCAATCAGCCCCAGCATTTT. The full variable domain, with the rest looked up from reference TRBV7-2 and TRBJ1-5, is GAGVSQSPSNKVTEKGKDVELRCDPISGHTALYWYRQSLGQGLEFLIYFQGNSAPDKSGLPSDRFSAERTGGSVSTLTIQRTQQEDSAVYLCASSLVPGNQPQHFGDGTRLSIL.